The source of this T cell receptor (beta chain) is a study of cytomegalovirus exposure and HLA in healthy donors. CDR3 size: 15 residues. The V gene lost 3 bases and the J gene lost 6 bases, with 15 bases spanning the gap. CDR1 WSHSY and CDR2 SAAADI come from the germline V gene. PCR involved 60 Vbeta and 13 Jbeta primers. Using immunoSEQ multiplex PCR, the repertoire was profiled, and TCRdb retains in-frame clones only, with some absent. Of under 200,000 clones in the sample, around 79% were seen once. The chain recombines TRBV10-2 with TRBJ2-1, with a weak D call TRBD2 (5 bases). Sequences were obtained from PBMCs. The TCR was taken from a male donor in good health and CMV-seropositive. The CDR3 nucleotides read TGCGCCAGCAGTGACGTGACTAAGAGCGGCAATGAGCAGTTCTTC. It translates to CASSDVTKSGNEQFF.